A single sample gave rise to the 19 T cell receptor beta chains below, sequenced in a study of siplizumab effects on memory and regulatory T cells. Method: immunoSEQ multiplex PCR; TCRdb's copy keeps in-frame clones and lacks some. The repertoire holds tens of thousands of clones, around 95% seen once, with roughly 0.031% in the top ten. Material: naive CD4+ T cells sorted from blood. These receptors originate from a human donor in good health.

This clone was seen once. V is TRBV5-6 and J is TRBJ2-2; D is tentatively TRBD1 or TRBD2 (5 bases each). Per the germline V gene, CDR1 is SGHDT and CDR2 is YYEEEE. There are 15 residues in the CDR3. V was cut by 4 bases and J by 2 bases, with 12 bases left in between. CDR3 protein: CASSPGTVNTGELFF. In nucleotides, the CDR3 is TGTGCCAGCAGCCCCGGGACGGTAAACACCGGGGAGCTGTTTTTT.

This chain links TRBV29-1 with TRBJ2-5; unclear D gene. The V gene lost 6 bases and the J gene lost 3 bases, with 11 bases spanning the gap. The CDR3 sequence is 12 residues long. Looked up from germline, CDR1 is SQVTM and CDR2 is ANQGSEA. The CDR3 nucleotides read TGCAGCGTCGGCGGCACGGAAGAGACCCAGTACTTC. This sequence encodes CSVGGTEETQYF.

J is TRBJ1-3 and V is TRBV6-5; the D is unclear. The CDR3 is 16 residues long. Germline values: CDR1 MNHEY, CDR2 SVGAGI. V lost 2 bases, J lost 4 bases, and 15 bases lay in between. The CDR3 loop is CASSYAHGAEGNTIYF. The CDR3 nucleotides read TGTGCCAGCAGTTACGCCCATGGAGCCGAAGGAAACACCATATATTTT.

The genes are TRBV29-1 and TRBJ2-6; D is ambiguous. Germline loops: CDR1 SQVTM, CDR2 ANQGSEA. V was cut by 5 bases and J by 2 bases, with 7 bases left in between. The CDR3 has 13 residues. CDR3 region: CSVLIPGANVLTF. DNA for the CDR3: TGCAGCGTTCTTATCCCTGGGGCCAACGTCCTGACTTTC.

The CDR3, as DNA: TGTGCCAGCTCACTAGGGACTAGCGGGCTACTTAGACAAGAGACCCAGTACTTC. This translates into CASSLGTSGLLRQETQYF. The chain recombines TRBV18 with TRBJ2-5, with 12 positions matching TRBD2. This CDR3 has 18 residues. CDR1 and CDR2 (germline): KGHSH, LQKENI. J gave up 2 bases and V 4 bases, and 11 bases lay outside the gene matches.

The V gene is TRBV7-2, the J gene TRBJ1-2; 8 nucleotides align to TRBD1. J lost 3 bases, V lost 6 bases, and 12 bases had no gene match. Germline lookup yields CDR1 SGHTA and CDR2 FQGNSA. This CDR3 is built from 16 residues. The CDR3 region is CASRGGAGGWDYGYTF. CDR3 nucleotide sequence: TGTGCCAGCAGAGGAGGGGCAGGGGGCTGGGACTATGGCTACACCTTC.

The V gene is TRBV10-3, the J gene TRBJ1-2; 9 nucleotides line up with TRBD1. V gave up 3 bases and J gave up 2 bases; unmatched junction bases: 1. This CDR3 has 14 residues. CDR1 ENHRY and CDR2 SYGVKD come from the germline V gene. For the CDR3, the DNA is TGTGCCATCAGTGAAGACAGGGGGAACTATGGCTACACCTTC. It is translated as CAISEDRGNYGYTF.

The CDR3 DNA is TGCAGCGGAGGGGGACAGGGAAGTATTGAAGCTTTCTTT. The encoded protein is CSGGGQGSIEAFF. The rearrangement links TRBV29-1 to TRBJ1-1; 9 nucleotides line up with TRBD1. V was pared by 7 bases and J by 7 bases, with 10 bases of the junction left unmatched. This CDR3 has 13 amino acids. Germline assignment: CDR1 SQVTM and CDR2 ANQGSEA. Combining the CDR3 with reference TRBV29-1 and TRBJ1-1 gives the whole variable domain SAVISQKPSRDICQRGTSLTIQCQVDSQVTMMFWYRQQPGQSLTLIATANQGSEATYESGFVIDKFPISRPNLTFSTLTVSNMSPEDSSIYLCSGGGQGSIEAFFGQGTRLTVV.

The chain recombines TRBV2 with TRBJ1-5, with TRBD1 as a possible D gene (6 bases). Germline lookup yields CDR1 SNHLY and CDR2 FYNNEI. The CDR3 totals 13 residues. Trimming removed 11 bases from V and 0 bases from J, with 11 bases in between. The CDR3 bases are TGTGCCGGAAACAGGGATAGCAATCAGCCCCAGCATTTT. Its translation is CAGNRDSNQPQHF.

V gene TRBV9 combines with J gene TRBJ2-5, with D uncertain. Germline assignment: CDR1 SGDLS and CDR2 YYNGEE. This CDR3 spans 13 amino acids. Trimming pared 4 bases from V and 0 bases from J, leaving 7 bases between. CDR3: CASSPRNQETQYF. The CDR3 nucleotides are TGTGCCAGCAGCCCCCGAAACCAAGAGACCCAGTACTTC.

The V and J genes are TRBV28 and TRBJ2-1; 8 bases are shared with TRBD2. Trimming took 6 bases from V and 1 from J; bases not matched to a gene: 8. Looked up from germline, CDR1 is MDHEN and CDR2 is SYDVKM. There are 16 residues in the CDR3. In DNA form, the CDR3 reads TGTGCCAGCAGGTGGGCCGGGACTAGTTCCTACAATGAGCAGTTCTTC. It translates to CASRWAGTSSYNEQFF.

The V call is TRBV18, the J call TRBJ2-5; 7 bases are a match to TRBD1. This CDR3 has 13 residues. Trimming cost V 3 bases and J 7 bases; bases outside gene matches: 5. Germline V gives CDR1 KGHSH, CDR2 LQKENI. The CDR3 coding sequence is TGTGCCAGCTCACCGACAGGGATCGGGACCCAGTACTTC. This translates into CASSPTGIGTQYF.

This chain uses TRBV21-1 with TRBJ2-7; the table's TRBD1 call for D was not verified on the DNA. TRBV21-1 is assigned pseudogene status. The CDR3 totals 19 residues. The CDR3 DNA reads as TGTGCCAGCAGCAAAGCCCCGGGACAGGGAACCCGACTCTCCTACGAGCAGTACTTC. It encodes CASSKAPGQGTRLSYEQYF.

The rearrangement uses TRBV29-1 and TRBJ1-4, with TRBD1 matching over 10 bases. CDR3 size: 16 residues. Germline CDR1 SQVTM, CDR2 ANQGSEA. Trimming at V came to 3 bases and at J to 4 bases, leaving 8 bases not matched to a gene. CDR3 nucleotide sequence: TGCAGCGTTGATGAGGGACAGGGGAACCTTAATGAAAAACTGTTTTTT. Its translation is CSVDEGQGNLNEKLFF.

V usage is TRBV6-5 and J usage is TRBJ1-2; D is perhaps TRBD1 (5 bases). This CDR3 is 14 amino acids long. Germline-derived CDR1 and CDR2 are MNHEY and SVGAGI. Trimming left V 0 bases short and J 4 bases short, with 9 bases between. The CDR3 nucleotides read TGTGCCAGCAGTTACTCGAAGCAGGGCTATGGCTACACCTTC. Translation gives CASSYSKQGYGYTF.

V gene TRBV7-3 combines with J gene TRBJ2-2; no definite D call. The V gene lost 1 base and the J gene lost 3 bases, with 3 bases spanning the gap. CDR1 and CDR2 (germline): SGHTA, FQGTGA. The CDR3 is made up of 13 amino acids. The CDR3 protein is CASSLSDTGELFF. Here the CDR3 DNA reads TGTGCCAGCAGCTTAAGCGACACCGGGGAGCTGTTTTTT.

The rearrangement links TRBV7-2 to TRBJ2-3, with TRBD2 identical over 10 bases. Germline-derived CDR1 and CDR2 are SGHTA and FQGNSA. This CDR3 spans 17 amino acids. V dropped 5 bases and J dropped 1; count of bases not matched to a gene: 9. The DNA for the CDR3 is TGTGCCAGCAGCCCGAAGCGGGGGGGCCGGGGCACAGATACGCAGTATTTT. It specifies CASSPKRGGRGTDTQYF.

This chain connects TRBV27 to TRBJ2-3; 7 bases map to TRBD1. Looked up from germline, CDR1 is MNHEY and CDR2 is SMNVEV (reference sequence). The CDR3 is 15 amino acids. Trimming took 5 bases from V and 0 from J; bases not matched to a gene: 5. In nucleotides, the CDR3 is TGTGCCAGCAGTAAGGACAGGCTAAGCACAGATACGCAGTATTTT. It codes for CASSKDRLSTDTQYF.

This chain connects TRBV4-2 to TRBJ2-3; no clear D. V was shortened by 0 bases and J by 1 base, with 11 bases between the two germline ends. Looked up from germline, CDR1 is LGHNA and CDR2 is YNFKEQ. CDR3 length: 16 residues. CDR3 sequence (DNA): TGTGCCAGCAGCCAAGATCTGACCGTTGGCACAGATACGCAGTATTTT. It specifies CASSQDLTVGTDTQYF.